This paragraph reports one TCR beta chain. The CDR3 is 14 residues long. V gave up 9 bases and J gave up 6 bases, with 15 bases separating them. Germline CDR1 reads LNHDA; CDR2 reads SQIVND (reference sequence). These data belong to a study of blood T cell repertoires in COVID-19. About the research overall: Sources were T cells, B-cell-depleted T cells, or PBMCs; the material itself was cDNA or gDNA.

Authors' processing steps: Amplification of reference gene primers provided the estimated nucleated cell counts. Some clones are missing from TCRdb's copy, which holds only in-frame ones; the method was immunoSEQ multiplex PCR. V and J calls and clone size are given by that table; D and trimming were obtained from the DNA. The table has fewer than 80,000 clones, approximately 86% seen once. This chain uses TRBV19 with TRBJ1-6, with D perhaps TRBD1 (5 bases). Sequenced sample: peripheral blood. The receptor comes from a man older than 75 with COVID-19, enrolled during active disease. The DNA for the CDR3 is TGTGCCAGCCAAATAGGGGCAGGTAATTCACCCCTCCACTTT. This translates into CASQIGAGNSPLHF.